The rows below give T cell receptor beta chains drawn from one sample of a study of CD8 T cells in ankylosing spondylitis. TCRdb passed the 5' RACE reads through MiXCR, listing each CDR3 protein once. The profile covers fewer than 500,000 distinct CDR3 sequences, with 20% to 25% appearing a single time and roughly 16% taken by the ten largest. The sample was blood, either unsorted or a sorted T cell fraction (not recorded which). These receptors were collected from a male donor with ankylosing spondylitis. Both conserved end residues are part of each CDR3. A D gene is named only where the DNA matches it firmly. Clone size is given for some rows only: seen once, a few or many times, or a class if the clone is expanded.

clone size: -
D gene: -
V gene: TRBV2
J gene: TRBJ2-7
CDR3 length: 11
CDR3 protein: CASSEPGMFFF
CDR3 DNA: TGTGCCAGCAGTGAACCCGGGATGTTCTTCTTC

clone size: few
D gene: -
V gene: TRBV20-1
J gene: TRBJ2-7
CDR3 length: 13
CDR3 protein: CSARDTRVHEQYF
CDR3 DNA: TGCAGTGCTAGAGATACTAGGGTCCACGAGCAGTACTTC

clone size: few
D gene: -
V gene: TRBV20-1
J gene: TRBJ2-7
CDR3 length: 15
CDR3 protein: CSASNSLPGADEQYF
CDR3 DNA: TGCAGTGCTAGTAATAGCTTGCCAGGGGCCGACGAGCAGTACTTC

clone size: -
D gene: -
V gene: TRBV27
J gene: TRBJ2-6
CDR3 length: 18
CDR3 protein: CASSFVRGQGSGANVLTF
CDR3 DNA: TGTGCCAGCAGTTTTGTCAGGGGCCAGGGTTCTGGGGCCAACGTCCTGACTTTC

clone size: few
D gene: -
V gene: TRBV9
J gene: TRBJ2-3
CDR3 length: 15
CDR3 protein: CASSLRDASGDTQYF
CDR3 DNA: TGTGCCAGCAGCCTAAGGGACGCCTCAGGAGATACGCAGTATTTT

clone size: many
D gene: TRBD2
V gene: TRBV25-1
J gene: TRBJ2-7
CDR3 length: 16
CDR3 protein: CASSDIAGRGGYEQYF
CDR3 DNA: TGTGCCAGCAGTGATATAGCGGGGCGGGGTGGTTACGAGCAGTACTTC

clone size: -
D gene: TRBD1
V gene: TRBV12-3/TRBV12-4
J gene: TRBJ2-1
CDR3 length: 15
CDR3 protein: CASRETGTGTNEQFF
CDR3 DNA: TGTGCCAGCAGGGAGACCGGGACAGGGACCAATGAGCAGTTCTTC

clone size: -
D gene: -
V gene: TRBV20-1
J gene: TRBJ1-4
CDR3 length: 13
CDR3 protein: CSAPLTGTEKLFF
CDR3 DNA: TGCAGTGCCCCACTAACAGGGACTGAAAAACTGTTTTTT

clone size: -
D gene: TRBD1
V gene: TRBV6-1
J gene: TRBJ2-1
CDR3 length: 16
CDR3 protein: CASSEQPGQQNNEQFF
CDR3 DNA: TGTGCCAGCAGTGAGCAACCGGGACAGCAAAACAATGAGCAGTTCTTC

clone size: -
D gene: -
V gene: TRBV29-1
J gene: TRBJ2-5
CDR3 length: 15
CDR3 protein: CSSTLRGVGRETQYF
CDR3 DNA: TGCAGCTCAACCCTACGGGGAGTAGGTAGGGAGACCCAGTACTTC

clone size: -
D gene: -
V gene: TRBV4-1
J gene: TRBJ1-1
CDR3 length: 17
CDR3 protein: CASSQGNGQDPNTEAFF
CDR3 DNA: TGCGCCAGCAGCCAAGGTAACGGCCAGGACCCGAACACTGAAGCTTTCTTT

clone size: few
D gene: TRBD2
V gene: TRBV6-1
J gene: TRBJ2-1
CDR3 length: 15
CDR3 protein: CASTSGGSGNNEQFF
CDR3 DNA: TGTGCCAGCACCTCGGGCGGGAGCGGAAACAATGAGCAGTTCTTC

clone size: few
D gene: -
V gene: TRBV30
J gene: TRBJ1-3
CDR3 length: 14
CDR3 protein: CAWSEGLSGNTIYF
CDR3 DNA: TGTGCCTGGAGTGAAGGCCTCTCTGGAAACACCATATATTTT

clone size: -
D gene: -
V gene: TRBV3-1
J gene: TRBJ2-7
CDR3 length: 13
CDR3 protein: CASSLGIPGEQYF
CDR3 DNA: TGTGCCAGCAGCCTCGGGATTCCGGGCGAGCAGTACTTC

clone size: -
D gene: -
V gene: TRBV6-2/TRBV6-3
J gene: TRBJ2-1
CDR3 length: 13
CDR3 protein: CASSYEKYNEQFF
CDR3 DNA: TGTGCCAGCAGTTATGAGAAATACAATGAGCAGTTCTTC

clone size: few
D gene: -
V gene: TRBV7-8
J gene: TRBJ2-1
CDR3 length: 13
CDR3 protein: CASSSLLGYEQFF
CDR3 DNA: TGTGCCAGCAGCTCGTTACTAGGTTATGAGCAGTTCTTC

clone size: -
D gene: -
V gene: TRBV2
J gene: TRBJ1-4
CDR3 length: 14
CDR3 protein: CATRWTENNEKLFF
CDR3 DNA: TGTGCCACCCGATGGACAGAAAATAATGAAAAACTGTTTTTT

clone size: few
D gene: TRBD1
V gene: TRBV12-3/TRBV12-4
J gene: TRBJ1-5
CDR3 length: 16
CDR3 protein: CASGRGTGGSRQPQHF
CDR3 DNA: TGTGCCAGCGGACGAGGGACAGGGGGATCACGGCAGCCCCAGCATTTT

clone size: few
D gene: TRBD1
V gene: TRBV7-2
J gene: TRBJ2-5
CDR3 length: 16
CDR3 protein: CASSRGDRDRGETQYF
CDR3 DNA: TGTGCCAGCAGCCGAGGGGACCGGGACAGGGGAGAGACCCAGTACTTC

clone size: -
D gene: TRBD1
V gene: TRBV4-1
J gene: TRBJ1-2
CDR3 length: 15
CDR3 protein: CASSQAWDRGLGYTF
CDR3 DNA: TGCGCCAGCAGCCAGGCCTGGGACAGGGGCTTGGGCTACACCTTC

clone size: few
D gene: -
V gene: TRBV12-3/TRBV12-4
J gene: TRBJ2-5
CDR3 length: 12
CDR3 protein: CATTGYQETQYF
CDR3 DNA: TGTGCCACGACTGGGTATCAAGAGACCCAGTACTTC

clone size: -
D gene: TRBD2
V gene: TRBV5-1
J gene: TRBJ2-2
CDR3 length: 16
CDR3 protein: CASSFYQRGNTGELFF
CDR3 DNA: TGCGCCAGCAGCTTTTACCAGCGGGGCAACACCGGGGAGCTGTTTTTT

clone size: many
D gene: -
V gene: TRBV29-1
J gene: TRBJ2-7
CDR3 length: 13
CDR3 protein: CSVESQGSYEQYF
CDR3 DNA: TGCAGCGTTGAATCTCAGGGCTCCTACGAGCAGTACTTC

clone size: -
D gene: TRBD1
V gene: TRBV6-1
J gene: TRBJ1-5
CDR3 length: 16
CDR3 protein: CASSVGTGGYNQPQHF
CDR3 DNA: TGTGCCAGCAGTGTTGGGACAGGGGGCTACAATCAGCCCCAGCATTTT

clone size: -
D gene: -
V gene: TRBV28
J gene: TRBJ2-3
CDR3 length: 10
CDR3 protein: CASGPDTQYF
CDR3 DNA: TGTGCCAGCGGGCCAGATACGCAGTATTTT

clone size: -
D gene: TRBD2
V gene: TRBV24-1
J gene: TRBJ2-1
CDR3 length: 15
CDR3 protein: CATSPGLAGYNEQFF
CDR3 DNA: TGTGCCACCAGTCCTGGACTAGCGGGATACAATGAGCAGTTCTTC

clone size: few
D gene: TRBD1
V gene: TRBV6-2/TRBV6-3
J gene: TRBJ2-2
CDR3 length: 17
CDR3 protein: CASSYSMGRGGSGELFF
CDR3 DNA: TGTGCCAGCAGTTACTCGATGGGGCGAGGGGGCTCGGGGGAGCTGTTTTTT

clone size: -
D gene: TRBD2
V gene: TRBV7-3
J gene: TRBJ2-6
CDR3 length: 17
CDR3 protein: CASSTPGGHSGANVLTF
CDR3 DNA: TGTGCCAGCAGCACCCCGGGAGGGCACTCTGGGGCCAACGTCCTGACTTTC

clone size: -
D gene: -
V gene: TRBV24-1
J gene: TRBJ1-1
CDR3 length: 20
CDR3 protein: CATSDLRFVWQDKWNTEAFF
CDR3 DNA: TGTGCCACCAGTGATTTGCGATTTGTATGGCAGGATAAATGGAACACTGAAGCTTTCTTT

clone size: many
D gene: -
V gene: TRBV5-1
J gene: TRBJ2-1
CDR3 length: 13
CDR3 protein: CASSLYSFNEQFF
CDR3 DNA: TGCGCCAGCAGCTTATACTCATTCAATGAGCAGTTCTTC

clone size: few
D gene: -
V gene: TRBV20-1
J gene: TRBJ2-7
CDR3 length: 15
CDR3 protein: CSAGGATGVSYEQYF
CDR3 DNA: TGCAGTGCTGGGGGGGCAACCGGTGTCTCCTACGAGCAGTACTTC

clone size: few
D gene: -
V gene: TRBV20-1
J gene: TRBJ1-5
CDR3 length: 13
CDR3 protein: CSATARSNQPQHF
CDR3 DNA: TGCAGTGCCACCGCGCGGTCCAATCAGCCCCAGCATTTT